These T cell receptor beta chains were read from a single sample in a study of neurological immune-mediated disorders. One entry per CDR3 protein, called by TCRdb with MiXCR from the 5' RACE reads. The sample has 65,000 to 70,000 distinct CDR3 sequences, roughly 3.7% seen once; the top ten hold roughly 2.7%. The source material was PBMCs. These receptors all stem from a man aged 50-60 years with multiple sclerosis. Both conserved end residues are part of each CDR3. Fields, in order: D gene, J gene, clone size, V gene, CDR3 protein, CDR3 DNA. A D gene is named only where the DNA matches it firmly. Clone size, where shown, is once, few, many, or a class for clones that have expanded.

>NA|TRBJ2-5|many|TRBV20-1
CSASGQNWKATQYF
TGCAGTGCTAGTGGTCAGAACTGGAAAGCGACCCAGTACTTC
>TRBD1|TRBJ1-2|many|TRBV6-2/TRBV6-3
CASRDRGRKNYGYTF
TGTGCCAGCAGGGACAGGGGGAGGAAGAACTATGGCTACACCTTC
>NA|TRBJ2-7|NA|TRBV7-2
CASSSISGYEQYF
TGTGCCAGCAGCTCCATTTCGGGCTACGAGCAGTACTTC
>TRBD1|TRBJ2-5|many|TRBV12-3/TRBV12-4
CASSETGPQETQYF
TGTGCCAGCTCCGAGACAGGGCCCCAAGAGACCCAGTACTTC
>NA|TRBJ1-5|many|TRBV12-3/TRBV12-4
CASSSLFAQNF
TGTGCCAGCAGTTCCCTATTTGCCCAGAATTTT
>NA|TRBJ2-1|many|TRBV5-1
CASSFLGDSYNEQFF
TGCGCCAGCAGCTTCTTAGGGGATTCCTACAATGAGCAGTTCTTC
>TRBD2|TRBJ2-1|many|TRBV5-1
CASSYNSGGTTMGLFF
TGCGCCAGCAGCTACAATAGCGGGGGAACAACAATGGGGTTGTTCTTC
>NA|TRBJ2-7|NA|TRBV28
CASSLKREQYF
TGTGCCAGCAGTTTGAAGAGAGAGCAGTACTTC
>NA|TRBJ1-2|many|TRBV4-1
CASSQDTRFHYGYTF
TGCGCCAGCAGCCAAGATACGCGGTTTCACTATGGCTACACCTTC
>NA|TRBJ1-1|many|TRBV5-1
CASSLNRMNTEAFF
TGCGCCAGCAGCTTGAACAGGATGAACACTGAAGCTTTCTTT
>NA|TRBJ1-5|few|TRBV28
CASSSSSRRDNMPQHF
TGTGCCAGCAGTTCATCATCCCGCCGGGACAACATGCCCCAGCATTTT
>TRBD1|TRBJ1-2|many|TRBV20-1
CSARGGSRGSEANYGYTF
TGCAGTGCTAGAGGGGGATCCAGGGGGTCGGAAGCTAACTATGGCTACACCTTC
>TRBD1|TRBJ1-2|many|TRBV4-1
CASSLIRTGADYGYTF
TGCGCCAGCAGCCTAATACGGACAGGGGCGGACTATGGCTACACCTTC
>NA|TRBJ2-5|few|TRBV5-1
CASSLGFGGLETQYF
TGCGCCAGCAGCTTGGGTTTTGGGGGGCTGGAGACCCAGTACTTC
>NA|TRBJ1-6|many|TRBV7-9
CASSLRRDSPLHF
TGTGCCAGCAGCTTACGTCGGGATTCACCCCTCCACTTT
>TRBD1|TRBJ1-1|few|TRBV6-2/TRBV6-3
CASSPRPGQGNTEAFF
TGTGCCAGCAGTCCGCGACCGGGACAGGGCAACACTGAAGCTTTCTTT
>TRBD1|TRBJ1-3|many|TRBV4-1
CASSRDRGGGKTIYF
TGCGCCAGCAGCCGGGACAGGGGAGGAGGAAAAACCATATATTTT
>NA|TRBJ1-3|many|TRBV20-1
CSAPGPRSGNTIYF
TGCAGTGCCCCCGGTCCACGGTCTGGAAACACCATATATTTT
>NA|TRBJ2-1|many|TRBV7-9
CASTVMGPNEQFF
TGTGCCAGCACCGTGATGGGGCCCAATGAGCAGTTCTTC
>NA|TRBJ1-2|many|TRBV5-6
CASSLEQDYGYTF
TGTGCCAGCAGCTTGGAACAGGACTATGGCTACACCTTC
>TRBD1|TRBJ1-2|many|TRBV12-3/TRBV12-4
CASMLGTGTHGYTF
TGTGCCAGCATGCTAGGGACAGGAACCCATGGCTACACCTTC
>NA|TRBJ1-2|many|TRBV7-9
CASSLGMAYGYTF
TGTGCCAGCAGCTTAGGGATGGCCTATGGCTACACCTTC
>NA|TRBJ2-5|many|TRBV5-1
CASSFHGRETQYF
TGCGCCAGCAGCTTCCATGGTCGGGAGACCCAGTACTTC